The next 24 T cell receptor beta chains were all read from a single sample in a study of human T cells and chemical hapten exposure. Documented time point: patch test 3, about 24 weeks after DPC sensitization. The treatment was: therapeutic diphenylcyclopropenone sensitization with weekly scalp DPC. TCRdb analysed the RACE reads with MiXCR anew, one entry per CDR3 protein. Among about 76,000 distinct CDR3 sequences, roughly 13% were seen once, and the ten largest hold 5.7%. Sequenced here: whole blood, sampled in connection with sensitization to the hapten diphenylcyclopropenone (DPC). The receptors were sampled from a woman aged 45-59 years with alopecia areata. Some clones in this sample may be carry-over from other donors' samples.

This clonotype was picked up many times. DNA for the CDR3: TGTGCCAGCTCACCAGGGGGGTTGGACACTGAAGCTTTCTTT. Protein sequence: CASSPGGLDTEAFF. The chain links TRBV18 to TRBJ1-1; a weak D match, TRBD1 (5 bases). Germline values: CDR1 KGHSH, CDR2 LQKENI. The CDR3 has 14 amino acids. V lost 2 bases to trimming and J lost 3 bases, with 10 bases between them.

The chain links TRBV27 to TRBJ2-2, with 8 bases fitting TRBD1. From germline, CDR1 is MNHEY and CDR2 SMNVEV (reference sequence). The CDR3 totals 12 residues. Losses at the gene ends were 7 bases for V and 7 bases for J; bases not matched to a gene: 2. DNA for the CDR3: TGTGCCAGCACGACAGGGGTCGGGGAGCTGTTTTTT. Translation gives CASTTGVGELFF.

The chain links TRBV11-2 to TRBJ2-1, with 10 positions matching TRBD2. The CDR3 is 15 amino acids. CDR1 is SGHAT and CDR2 is FQNNGV in the germline V gene. J gave up 6 bases and V 4 bases, and 6 bases lay outside the gene matches. In DNA form, the CDR3 reads TGTGCCAGCAGCTCGATAGCGGGAGGACCCAATGAGCAGTTCTTC. It encodes CASSSIAGGPNEQFF.

This clonotype has ten or more counts. The chain uses TRBV12-2 and TRBJ1-4; the DNA was not compared with TRBD1, the D call given in the table. TRBV12-2 is tagged as a pseudogene. The CDR3 totals 14 residues. The CDR3 DNA reads as TGTGCAAGTCGCTCCGGACAGGGTGATGAAAAACTGTTTTTT. Translation gives CASRSGQGDEKLFF.

The table lists this clonotype with a few counts. In DNA, the CDR3 is TGTGCCAGCAGCCAGGGCACAGGGGCCAGCAATCAGCCCCAGCATTTT. Translating it yields CASSQGTGASNQPQHF. This sequence joins TRBV3-1 and TRBJ1-5; TRBD1 matches at 7 bases. V shed 3 bases and J 1 base; nucleotides not matched to a gene: 6. Germline CDR1 reads LGHDT; CDR2 reads YNNKEL (reference sequence). The CDR3 sequence is 16 residues long.

This chain uses TRBV2 with TRBJ2-2; D is undetermined. The CDR3 sequence is 13 residues long. Trimming took off 4 bases at V and 7 bases at J, with 10 bases between the two ends. Germline CDR1 is SNHLY and CDR2 is FYNNEI. The CDR3 region is CASSADSIGELFF. The CDR3 DNA is TGTGCCAGCAGTGCAGACTCCATCGGGGAGCTGTTTTTT.

This clonotype has at least ten counts. The chain carries TRBV19 and TRBJ2-5, with no clear D. The V and J ends lost 3 bases and 0 bases respectively, with 8 bases between them. This CDR3 has 14 amino acids. Per the germline V gene, CDR1 is LNHDA and CDR2 is SQIVND (reference sequence). The CDR3 spells CASSIFLDQETQYF. Written as DNA, the CDR3 is TGTGCCAGTAGTATTTTTTTAGACCAAGAGACCCAGTACTTC.

In this sample, this clonotype turned up many times. This chain joins TRBV27 and TRBJ1-2; no firm D call. V gave up 4 bases and J gave up 3 bases, with 9 bases separating them. The germline V gene encodes CDR1 MNHEY and CDR2 SMNVEV (reference sequence). The length of the CDR3 is 13 residues. CDR3 DNA sequence: TGTGCCAGCAGTTCGACGGACTACTATGGCTACACCTTC. This codes for CASSSTDYYGYTF.

The chain has TRBV20-1 and TRBJ1-3; TRBD1 matches at 8 bases. J gave up 4 bases and V 6 bases, and 14 bases lay outside the gene matches. The CDR3 covers 16 residues. Per germline, CDR1 DFQATT and CDR2 SNEGSKA (reference sequence). DNA of the CDR3: TGCAGTGCGTCGACGGACAGGGAGCATAGCGGAAACACCATATATTTT. It specifies CSASTDREHSGNTIYF.

V and J are TRBV25-1 and TRBJ2-2, with TRBD2 identical over 9 bases. There are 17 residues in the CDR3. Germline loops: CDR1 MGHDK, CDR2 SYGVNS. The J segment lost 7 bases and the V segment lost 7 bases, leaving 16 bases of the junction unmatched. CDR3 region: CASTSPASGNQNGELFF. The CDR3 DNA reads TGTGCCAGCACCTCCCCCGCTAGCGGGAATCAGAACGGGGAGCTGTTTTTT. Based on the CDR3 plus reference TRBV25-1 and TRBJ2-2, the full variable domain is EADIYQTPRYLVIGTGKKITLECSQTMGHDKMYWYQQDPGMELHLIHYSYGVNSTEKGDLSSESTVSRIRTEHFPLTLESARPSHTSQYLCASTSPASGNQNGELFFGEGSRLTVL.

The sample holds many counts of this clonotype. The rearrangement joins TRBV6-6 to TRBJ1-5; D is perhaps TRBD1 (5 bases). CDR3 size: 17 residues. Germline-derived CDR1 and CDR2 are MNHNY and SVGAGI (reference sequence). Between the trimmed V and J ends, which lost 2 bases and 4 bases, there was a span of 18 bases. CDR3 residues: CASSYETGRGPNQPQHF. The CDR3 bases are TGTGCCAGCAGTTACGAGACGGGAAGGGGCCCGAATCAGCCCCAGCATTTT.

V and J are TRBV9 and TRBJ2-3; 8 nucleotides match TRBD2. The CDR3 is 15 residues long. V lost 0 bases to trimming and J lost 2 bases; unmatched junction nucleotides: 2. CDR1 is SGDLS and CDR2 is YYNGEE in the germline V gene. The CDR3 DNA reads as TGTGCCAGCAGCGTAGCAGCGGGGGACACAGATACGCAGTATTTT. This gives the protein CASSVAAGDTDTQYF.

This clonotype was observed at least ten times. CDR3 DNA sequence: TGCGCCAGCAGCGGACAGGGAGTGTATGGCTACACCTTC. Protein product: CASSGQGVYGYTF. V gene TRBV10-2 combines with J gene TRBJ1-2, with 8 bases aligning to TRBD1. Germline-derived CDR1 and CDR2 are WSHSY and SAAADI. After removal of 6 bases from V and 5 bases from J, the junction contained 5 bases not matched to a gene. The CDR3 has 13 amino acids.

J is TRBJ2-2 and V is TRBV11-2; the D is unclear. Germline assignment: CDR1 SGHAT and CDR2 FQNNGV. With 5 bases removed from V and 6 bases from J, the gap between germline ends came to 13 bases. CDR3 size: 14 residues. The CDR3 region has the DNA TGTGCCAGCAGCCTGAGGTCCGGATCCGGGGAGCTGTTTTTT. Its translation: CASSLRSGSGELFF.

This rearrangement joins TRBV27 to TRBJ1-5; unclear D gene. The CDR3 contains 12 residues. Germline lookup yields CDR1 MNHEY and CDR2 SMNVEV (reference sequence). V was shortened by 1 base and J by 6 bases, with 4 bases between the two germline ends. The CDR3 DNA reads as TGTGCCAGCAGTTTATATGGTCAGCCCCAGCATTTT. This encodes CASSLYGQPQHF.

This chain links TRBV5-4 with TRBJ2-1, with 11 nucleotides matching TRBD2. Trimming removed 1 base from V and 0 bases from J; junction bases left unmatched: 9. This CDR3 is built from 19 residues. Germline V gene lookup returns CDR1 SGHNT and CDR2 YYREEE (reference sequence). The CDR3 DNA reads as TGTGCCAGCAGCTTGAGCCTAGCGGGAGGCCTCTCCTCCTACAATGAGCAGTTCTTC. Protein: CASSLSLAGGLSSYNEQFF. The whole variable domain, remainder taken from reference TRBV5-4 and TRBJ2-1, is ETGVTQSPTHLIKTRGQQVTLRCSSQSGHNTVSWYQQALGQGPQFIFQYYREEENGRGNFPPRFSGLQFPNYSSELNVNALELDDSALYLCASSLSLAGGLSSYNEQFFGPGTRLTVL.

This clonotype was seen at least ten times. The chain has TRBV5-1 and TRBJ1-4; D possibly corresponds to TRBD1 (5 bases). This CDR3 has 14 residues. V was clipped by 4 bases and J by 5 bases, with 12 bases between them. Germline loops: CDR1 SGHRS, CDR2 YFSETQ. CDR3 residues: CASSLPGRNEKLFF. Written as DNA, the CDR3 is TGCGCCAGCAGCCTACCGGGACGGAATGAAAAACTGTTTTTT.

This clonotype was detected only a few times. This chain links TRBV6-6 with TRBJ1-2, with 8 bases identical to TRBD1. After removal of 5 bases from V and 0 bases from J, the junction contained 8 bases not matched to a gene. CDR3 length: 16 residues. Germline V gene sequence: CDR1 MNHNY, CDR2 SVGAGI (reference sequence). The CDR3 DNA reads as TGTGCCAGCAGTCCTCAGGGGGCGTTCACTAACTATGGCTACACCTTC. Translation gives CASSPQGAFTNYGYTF.

This clonotype has a count of ten or more. This sequence joins TRBV7-9 and TRBJ2-3, with 11 positions matching TRBD2. J was trimmed by 4 bases and V by 6 bases; bases with no gene match: 9. The CDR3 runs to 16 residues. The germline gives CDR1 SEHNR, CDR2 FQNEAQ (reference sequence). The CDR3: CASSTGVAGGPDTQYF. The DNA for the CDR3 is TGTGCCAGCAGTACCGGGGTAGCGGGAGGGCCAGATACGCAGTATTTT.

This clonotype was seen at least ten times. V and J are TRBV29-1 and TRBJ2-3; 7 bases are a match to TRBD1. Germline lookup yields CDR1 SQVTM and CDR2 ANQGSEA. This CDR3 contains 14 residues. Losses at the gene ends were 7 bases for V and 2 bases for J; bases not matched to a gene: 9. CDR3 sequence reads: CSGVDRPYTDTQYF. The CDR3 DNA reads TGCAGCGGGGTGGACAGGCCATACACAGATACGCAGTATTTT.

This clonotype was observed a few times. The V call is TRBV5-1, the J call TRBJ2-1, with TRBD1 matching over 7 bases. Germline CDR1 is SGHRS and CDR2 is YFSETQ. This CDR3 has 15 residues. After removal of 6 bases from V and 2 bases from J, the junction contained 8 bases not matched to a gene. The CDR3 nucleotides are TGCGCCAGCACCTCAGGGGGACCTCCCTACAATGAGCAGTTCTTC. Its protein is CASTSGGPPYNEQFF.

This clonotype was detected many times. V is TRBV29-1 and J is TRBJ2-5; TRBD1 is a possible D gene (5 bases). V lost 5 bases, J lost 5 bases, and 15 bases lay in between. This CDR3 has 13 amino acids. Germline CDR1 and CDR2: SQVTM and ANQGSEA. CDR3: CSVWGPSRETQYF. The CDR3 DNA follows: TGCAGCGTTTGGGGCCCCTCCAGGGAGACCCAGTACTTC.

The chain links TRBV7-8 to TRBJ2-1; TRBD2 is a possible D gene (6 bases). This CDR3 region has 15 residues. V lost 6 bases, J lost 6 bases, and 18 bases lay in between. The germline CDR1 and CDR2 sequences are SGHVS and FQNEAQ. This chain's CDR3 is CASRSRDWRINEQFF. CDR3 sequence (DNA): TGTGCCAGCAGATCCCGGGACTGGAGGATCAATGAGCAGTTCTTC.

This clonotype was observed many times. This chain links TRBV18 with TRBJ2-7; maybe TRBD1 (6 bases). The germline V and J ends were trimmed by 3 bases and 6 bases, with 21 bases remaining between them. Looked up from germline, CDR1 is KGHSH and CDR2 is LQKENI. This CDR3 is built from 16 residues. The CDR3 reads CASSPIKVTGPGEQYF. Here the CDR3 DNA reads TGTGCCAGCTCACCGATAAAAGTGACAGGACCGGGCGAGCAGTACTTC.